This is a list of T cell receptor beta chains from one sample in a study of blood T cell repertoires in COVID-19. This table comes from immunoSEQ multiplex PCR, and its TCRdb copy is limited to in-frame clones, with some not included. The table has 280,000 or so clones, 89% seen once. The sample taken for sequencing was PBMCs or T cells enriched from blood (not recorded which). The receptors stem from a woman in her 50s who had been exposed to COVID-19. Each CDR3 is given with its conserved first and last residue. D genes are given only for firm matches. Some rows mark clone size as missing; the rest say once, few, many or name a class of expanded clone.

TGTGCCAGCTCACCAGGGACAGGGACCACTGAAGCTTTCTTT | CASSPGTGTTEAFF | TRBJ1-1 | TRBV18 | - | TRBD1
TGTGCCAGCAGTTTACTAGACCCTAGCACAGATACGCAGTATTTT | CASSLLDPSTDTQYF | TRBJ2-3 | TRBV28 | - | -
TGCGCCAGCAGCCAAGAAGGACAGCCTTTCTCTGGAAACACCATATATTTT | CASSQEGQPFSGNTIYF | TRBJ1-3 | TRBV4-1 | - | -
TGCGCCAGCAGCTTGGTGGGGGCGAAACAGGGGGTTGAGCAGTTCTTC | CASSLVGAKQGVEQFF | TRBJ2-1 | TRBV5-1 | once | TRBD1
TGTGCCAGCAGCTCCGGACAGACCTCGCTCAACATAAACACTGAAGCTTTCTTT | CASSSGQTSLNINTEAFF | TRBJ1-1 | TRBV7-9 | - | -
TGTGCCAGCGCCGGGAGCTTAAACACCGGGGAGCTGTTTTTT | CASAGSLNTGELFF | TRBJ2-2 | TRBV9 | - | -
TGTGCCAGCAGCGTAGAGCACAGTCCTAATAATTCACCCCTCCACTTT | CASSVEHSPNNSPLHF | TRBJ1-6 | TRBV9 | - | -
TGTGCCAGCAGGGACAGCTACAATGAGCAGTTCTTC | CASRDSYNEQFF | TRBJ2-1 | TRBV28 | - | -
TGTGCCAGCACCCAGACGGGCCCGCGGGACACTGAAGCTTTCTTT | CASTQTGPRDTEAFF | TRBJ1-1 | TRBV5-5 | - | -
TGTGCCAGCAGGGAGAGGACAGCACCCCAAGAGACCCAGTACTTC | CASRERTAPQETQYF | TRBJ2-5 | TRBV5-4 | - | -
TGTGCCAGCAGTGAAGCCTCGGGACAGGTCAGTGAAGCTTTCTTT | CASSEASGQVSEAFF | TRBJ1-1 | TRBV2 | - | TRBD1
TGTGCCAGCAGCCTCTTGGGACTTACGGAAGCTTTCTTT | CASSLLGLTEAFF | TRBJ1-1 | TRBV7-9 | - | -
TGTGCCAGCTCACCACAGGACAGGGAGTTAAGTGGCTACACCTTC | CASSPQDRELSGYTF | TRBJ1-2 | TRBV18 | once | TRBD1
TGTGCCAGCAGCAGGACATTGGGTAGCTCCTACAATGAGCAGTTCTTC | CASSRTLGSSYNEQFF | TRBJ2-1 | TRBV9 | few | -
TGCGCCAGCGGACAGAGGACGGCTGGGGCCAACGTCCTGACTTTC | CASGQRTAGANVLTF | TRBJ2-6 | TRBV5-1 | - | -
TGTGCCAGCTCACTTGGACGAGGACAGGTCCAAGAGACCCAGTACTTC | CASSLGRGQVQETQYF | TRBJ2-5 | TRBV18 | - | TRBD1
TGTGCTAGCAGCTTAGGTCCAGGCGGGGAGACCCAGTACTTC | CASSLGPGGETQYF | TRBJ2-5 | TRBV7-7 | - | -
TGTGCCAGCAGCCTTGGACTAGCCTACGAGCAGTACTTC | CASSLGLAYEQYF | TRBJ2-7 | TRBV4-2 | - | TRBD2
TGCGCCAGCAGCTTGAGTTCGACTAGCGGGGGCGAGACCCAGTACTTC | CASSLSSTSGGETQYF | TRBJ2-5 | TRBV5-1 | - | TRBD2
TGCAGTGCTAGCGCGGGACATGAGCAGTTCTTC | CSASAGHEQFF | TRBJ2-1 | TRBV20-1 | once | -
TGTGCCAGCGGTGGACAGTTACCTTATAGCAATCAGCCCCAGCATTTT | CASGGQLPYSNQPQHF | TRBJ1-5 | TRBV6-1 | - | -
TGTGCCAGCAGTGAAGGGGCAGGGGACCAGCCCCAGCATTTT | CASSEGAGDQPQHF | TRBJ1-5 | TRBV6-1 | few | -
TGTGCCAGCAGTGAATATCGGGATGGTGGAAACACCATATATTTT | CASSEYRDGGNTIYF | TRBJ1-3 | TRBV6-1 | - | -
TGTGCCAGCAGCTTTTTGGGCACAATCTACAATGAGCAGTTCTTC | CASSFLGTIYNEQFF | TRBJ2-1 | TRBV7-2 | - | -
TGTGCCAGCAGTTCCGGGACTAGCGGGGTCTACGAGCAGTACTTC | CASSSGTSGVYEQYF | TRBJ2-7 | TRBV6-5 | - | TRBD2
TGTGCCAGCAGTTTTCAGGGGCCTACCTACGAGCAGTACTTC | CASSFQGPTYEQYF | TRBJ2-7 | TRBV27 | - | -
TGTGCCAGCAGCCCCGCAGGGGGCGTTACTGAAGCTTTCTTT | CASSPAGGVTEAFF | TRBJ1-1 | TRBV6-2/TRBV6-3 | - | TRBD1
TGCGCCAGCAGCTTGGTATTGACTAGCGGAAACACCGGGGAGCTGTTTTTT | CASSLVLTSGNTGELFF | TRBJ2-2 | TRBV5-1 | - | TRBD2
TGTGCCACCAGTGATGCGGGGGGCACGCCCCACGAGCAGTACTTC | CATSDAGGTPHEQYF | TRBJ2-7 | TRBV24-1 | - | TRBD2
TGTGCCAGCAGTGAAGCGCGAGGGTTCGAGCAGTACTTC | CASSEARGFEQYF | TRBJ2-7 | TRBV2 | few | -
TGTGCCAGCAGCCCCTCTTTCTACGAGCAGTACTTC | CASSPSFYEQYF | TRBJ2-7 | TRBV6-2/TRBV6-3 | - | -
TGTGCCAGCTCACACCGGGATCTCTTGTACAATGAGCAGTTCTTC | CASSHRDLLYNEQFF | TRBJ2-1 | TRBV18 | - | -
TGTGCCAGCAGGGAAGGGCGCGCGTTGCGGAATCAGCCCCAGCATTTT | CASREGRALRNQPQHF | TRBJ1-5 | TRBV2 | - | -
TGTGCCAGCAGCCAGGGGCTAATCGAGCAGTACTTC | CASSQGLIEQYF | TRBJ2-7 | TRBV4-2 | - | -
TGTGCCAGCGTCTACCGGGACAGGGACTATAATGGCTACACCTTC | CASVYRDRDYNGYTF | TRBJ1-2 | TRBV28 | - | TRBD1
TGCGCCAGCAGTGAGTCACGAGGGAATCAGCCCCAGCATTTT | CASSESRGNQPQHF | TRBJ1-5 | TRBV10-2 | - | -
TGTGCCAGCAGCCGAGGACAGGGTTCCGATACGCAGTATTTT | CASSRGQGSDTQYF | TRBJ2-3 | TRBV7-8 | - | TRBD1
TGTGCCAGTAGTATATCAGGCGTATCCGGAAACACCATATATTTT | CASSISGVSGNTIYF | TRBJ1-3 | TRBV19 | - | -
TGTGCCAGCAGCGTAAGAGGGTCCCACCCTTACAATGAGCAGTTCTTC | CASSVRGSHPYNEQFF | TRBJ2-1 | TRBV11-3 | - | -
TGTGCCAGCAGTGGGTCGGGAGAACCCCAGCATTTT | CASSGSGEPQHF | TRBJ1-5 | TRBV2 | - | -
TGTGCCAGTAGTGTCCAAGCCTGGACAGGCGAACTAGCGGGGAACCAAGAGACCCAGTACTTC | CASSVQAWTGELAGNQETQYF | TRBJ2-5 | TRBV19 | - | TRBD2
TGTGCCAGCAGCTGCCGTGGACTAGCGGGGGGGCCGTCCTGCAATGAGCAGTTCTTC | CASSCRGLAGGPSCNEQFF | TRBJ2-1 | TRBV7-8 | - | TRBD2